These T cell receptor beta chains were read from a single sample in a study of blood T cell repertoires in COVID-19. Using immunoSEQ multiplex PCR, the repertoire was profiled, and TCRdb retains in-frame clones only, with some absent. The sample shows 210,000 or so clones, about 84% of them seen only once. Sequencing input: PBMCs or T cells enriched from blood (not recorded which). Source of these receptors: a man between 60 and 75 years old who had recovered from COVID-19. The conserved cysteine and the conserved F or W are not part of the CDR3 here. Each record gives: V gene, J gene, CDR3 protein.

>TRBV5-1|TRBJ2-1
ASSLPPRGRGGVEQF
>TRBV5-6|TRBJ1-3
ASSLRAGAGNTIY
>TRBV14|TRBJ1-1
ASSEGQWLGGRAF
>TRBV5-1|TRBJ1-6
ASSLDPGNSPLH
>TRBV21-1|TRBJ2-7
ALSDRNYEQY
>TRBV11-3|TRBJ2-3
ASSAGGKSDTQY
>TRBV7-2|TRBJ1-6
ASIPTGQHSPLH
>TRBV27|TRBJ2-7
ASSLGTGFNEQY
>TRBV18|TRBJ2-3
ASSTRVTQGTDTQY
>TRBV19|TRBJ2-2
ASSISGAGELF
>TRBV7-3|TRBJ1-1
ASSLEQNTEAF
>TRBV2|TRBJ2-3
ASRAGISTDTQY
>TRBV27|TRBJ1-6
ASSLFFRAGVNSPLH
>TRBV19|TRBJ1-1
ASTHEQGQGNTEAF
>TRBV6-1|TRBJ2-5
ASSEEGRGETQY
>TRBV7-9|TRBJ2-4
ASSPWDRGKNIQY
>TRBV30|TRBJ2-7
AWTPEGYEQY
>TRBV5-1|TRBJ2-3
ASSLGLRGVADTQY
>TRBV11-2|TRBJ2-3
ASSLGQGVTDTQY
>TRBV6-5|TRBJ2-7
ASSGTGMIYEQY
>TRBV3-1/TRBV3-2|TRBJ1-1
ASSQVPGGSEAF
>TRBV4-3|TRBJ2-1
ASSQNGGAYNEQF
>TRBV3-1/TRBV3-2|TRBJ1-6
ASSQRWDSYSYNSPLH
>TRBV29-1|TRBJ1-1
SVEAATVTEAF
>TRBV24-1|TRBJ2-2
ATSQTGNTGELF
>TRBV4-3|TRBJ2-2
ASSQDRAETSVFGELF
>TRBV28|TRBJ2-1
ASRSGGYNEQF
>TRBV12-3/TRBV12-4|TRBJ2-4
ASRTRDYRQY
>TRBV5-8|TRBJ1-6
ASSLLLRGQANSPLH
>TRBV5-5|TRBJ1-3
ASSADISSGNTIY
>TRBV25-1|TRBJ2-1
ASNSDRNNEQF